The sample holds a few counts of the clone carrying this T cell receptor (beta chain). Its specificity is not known. This specimen comes from a study of early T cells in non-severe SARS-CoV-2 infection. Germline assignment: CDR1 SNHLY and CDR2 FYNNEI. This CDR3 spans 16 amino acids. V shed 6 bases and J 1 base; nucleotides not matched to a gene: 9. MiXCR, applied by TCRdb to the 5' RACE reads, yields one record per CDR3 protein. The sample records 95,000 to 150,000 distinct CDR3 sequences, 14% to 15% being singletons. Study findings and constraints: Private and CD4 specificities were missed by VDJdb matching, skewed to anti-spike CD8.

The TCR originated in an adult who was a healthcare worker with PCR-confirmed SARS-CoV-2 infection or an uninfected control (not recorded which). The sequenced sample was whole blood. The V and J genes are TRBV2 and TRBJ1-5; 7 bases line up with TRBD1. The CDR3 sequence is CASSRMGQRSNQPQHF. The CDR3 region has the DNA TGTGCCAGCAGCCGCATGGGACAGCGGAGCAATCAGCCCCAGCATTTT. The full variable domain, with the rest looked up from reference TRBV2 and TRBJ1-5, is EPEVTQTPSHQVTQMGQEVILRCVPISNHLYFYWYRQILGQKVEFLVSFYNNEISEKSEIFDDQFSVERPDGSNFTLKIRSTKLEDSAMYFCASSRMGQRSNQPQHFGDGTRLSIL.